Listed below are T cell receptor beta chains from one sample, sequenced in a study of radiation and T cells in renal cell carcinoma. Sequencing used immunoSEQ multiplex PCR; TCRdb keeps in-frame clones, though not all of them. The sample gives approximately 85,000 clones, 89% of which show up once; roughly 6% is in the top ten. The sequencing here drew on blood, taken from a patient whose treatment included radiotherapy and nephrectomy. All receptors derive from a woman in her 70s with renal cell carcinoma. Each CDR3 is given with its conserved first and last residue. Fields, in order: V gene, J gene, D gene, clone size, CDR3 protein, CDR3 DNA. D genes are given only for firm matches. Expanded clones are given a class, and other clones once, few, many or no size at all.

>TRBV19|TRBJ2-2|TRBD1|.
CASRTGSGELFF
TGTGCCAGTAGGACAGGGTCCGGGGAGCTGTTTTTT
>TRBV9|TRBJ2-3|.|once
CASSSIGGEPDTQYF
TGTGCCAGCAGCTCTATCGGGGGCGAGCCAGATACGCAGTATTTT
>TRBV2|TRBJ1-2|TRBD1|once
CASSEQTGRAYGYTF
TGTGCCAGCAGTGAACAGACAGGGAGGGCCTATGGCTACACCTTC
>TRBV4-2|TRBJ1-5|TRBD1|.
CASSQEAGGGNQPQHF
TGTGCCAGCAGCCAAGAGGCAGGGGGCGGCAATCAGCCCCAGCATTTT
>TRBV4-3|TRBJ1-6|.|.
CASSPQGSYNSPLHF
TGCGCCAGCAGCCCCCAGGGATCCTATAATTCACCCCTCCACTTT
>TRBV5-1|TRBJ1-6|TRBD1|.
CASSVQGPNNSPLHF
TGCGCCAGCAGCGTACAGGGGCCCAATAATTCACCCCTCCACTTT
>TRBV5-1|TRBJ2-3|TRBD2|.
CASSLTGGKGDTQYF
TGCGCCAGCAGCTTGACCGGGGGGAAGGGAGATACGCAGTATTTT
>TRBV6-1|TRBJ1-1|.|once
CASSQRQASTEAFF
TGTGCCAGCAGCCAACGACAGGCGAGTACTGAAGCTTTCTTT
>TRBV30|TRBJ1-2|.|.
CAWKTGVFGYTF
TGTGCCTGGAAGACAGGTGTGTTCGGCTACACCTTC
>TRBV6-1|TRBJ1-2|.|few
CASQAGGGYTF
TGTGCCAGCCAAGCTGGGGGTGGCTACACCTTC
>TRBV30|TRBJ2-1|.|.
CAWREGGYYNEQFF
TGTGCCTGGAGGGAGGGGGGTTACTACAATGAGCAGTTCTTC
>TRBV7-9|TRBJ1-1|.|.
CASSLSGPDTEAFF
TGTGCCAGCAGCTTGTCAGGGCCAGACACTGAAGCTTTCTTT
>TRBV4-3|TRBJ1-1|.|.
CASSQESNTEAFF
TGCGCCAGCAGCCAAGAGTCTAACACTGAAGCTTTCTTT
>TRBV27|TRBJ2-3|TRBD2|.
CASSSLAGGTTDTQYF
TGTGCCAGCAGTAGCCTAGCGGGGGGAACCACAGATACGCAGTATTTT
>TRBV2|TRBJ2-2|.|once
CASSWGPSNTGELFF
TGTGCCAGCAGCTGGGGGCCCTCGAACACCGGGGAGCTGTTTTTT